The entry below describes one T cell receptor (beta chain). Only a few counts were recorded for this clonotype. Its binding antigen is unknown. Within one base of it there is no much larger clone, and no base qualities were kept. This sample was taken from a study of identical twins (dated by TCRdb to about 2016). Some background on the complete study: The study deep-sequenced TCR alpha and beta repertoires from monozygotic twins, unrelated adults of various ages and cord blood to test whether fetal clonotypes persist. To rule out contamination, replicate twin experiments were performed at different times with different library preparation protocols.

Every donor was a healthy Caucasian. The twin cohort comprised three pairs of female monozygotic twins, all aged about 18 to 29 years. Peripheral blood mononuclear cells were used as the source from which RNA for TCR libraries was isolated. Overall results and qualifications from the work: Because the same donors could not be followed over many years, the conclusions depended on cross-sectional statistical analysis. Zero-insertion analyses could be partly confounded by invariant T cells such as MAIT and iNKT, though diverse VJ usage argued against such confounding for most clonotypes. A weaker excess of twin sharing was found in beta out-of-frame sequences because the signal-to-noise ratio was lowered by fewer shared sequences. Compared with coincidental sharing between unrelated individuals, out-of-frame TCR alpha sequences shared between twins had an excess of sequences with low generation probability. Fewer insertions were carried by abundant cord blood beta clonotypes; a weaker similar trend was observed in young adult naive repertoires, while no such trend was observed in memory repertoires. Recombination models systematically underestimated out-of-frame TCR alpha sharing in monozygotic twins but agreed with sharing between unrelated individuals.

Library preparation employed 5' RACE. Reads for this sample came from an Illumina HiSeq 2000. Template switching added a universal primer binding site, and the final cDNA carried a unique molecular identifier that allowed TCR cDNA molecules to be counted accurately. Specific primers in the conserved constant-segment region were used to synthesize first-strand cDNA for the TCR alpha and beta chains. To control for contamination, every cDNA library was double barcoded, receiving both a SMART-Mk sample barcode and Illumina barcodes. TruSeq adapter sequences along with Illumina sample barcodes were introduced in two successive PCR steps. The Illumina HiSeq platform was used with custom primers to sequence TCR alpha and beta cDNA libraries. The study's processing was this. Raw reads were processed with MiGEC to extract unique molecular identifiers, and MiXCR was used to determine CDR3 positions. Recombination models were inferred per individual with the repgenHMM and IGoR tools using an EM algorithm. The tcR package in R was used for shared clonotype analysis, with sharing normalized by the product of cloneset sizes. Out-of-frame nonproductive sequences were analyzed to study raw recombination free of thymic and clonal selection effects. The raw public data were reprocessed by TCRdb itself: fastp quality trimming at Q25, MiXCR clonotype calling, in-frame beta chains only. Rows are combined by CDR3 protein, so each entry shows the most common genes and DNA. Here the V and J calls rest on TCRdb's processing, not on the authors' analysis. Recorded for this sample are some 900,000 distinct CDR3 sequences; approximately 13% of them occurred a single time. The top ten hold around 1.5% of the sample.

After removal of 5 bases from V and 6 bases from J, the junction retains 5 bases not matched to a gene. The CDR3 runs 14 residues from the cysteine to the phenylalanine. Of all the DNA, just the CDR3 is kept, 42 bases in frame from base 1. CDR1 LGHDT and CDR2 YNNKEL are derived from the germline V gene (reference sequence). These sequences were also reported in another study, on yellow fever vaccine responses in identical twins. The second investigation adds: The T cell response to vaccination in identical twins was reported by the authors to appear partly convergent and partly personalized. The study precisely tracked vaccine-responding T cell clones in identical twins.

The sequenced sample was PBMCs. The sequence was obtained from a woman under 30 in good health. The chain is assembled from TRBV3-1 and TRBJ1-5, with 9 central nucleotides matching TRBD1. The DNA is as follows: TGTGCCAGCAGCTACGGACAGGGGCCTCAGCCCCAGCATTTT. The encoded protein is CASSYGQGPQPQHF.